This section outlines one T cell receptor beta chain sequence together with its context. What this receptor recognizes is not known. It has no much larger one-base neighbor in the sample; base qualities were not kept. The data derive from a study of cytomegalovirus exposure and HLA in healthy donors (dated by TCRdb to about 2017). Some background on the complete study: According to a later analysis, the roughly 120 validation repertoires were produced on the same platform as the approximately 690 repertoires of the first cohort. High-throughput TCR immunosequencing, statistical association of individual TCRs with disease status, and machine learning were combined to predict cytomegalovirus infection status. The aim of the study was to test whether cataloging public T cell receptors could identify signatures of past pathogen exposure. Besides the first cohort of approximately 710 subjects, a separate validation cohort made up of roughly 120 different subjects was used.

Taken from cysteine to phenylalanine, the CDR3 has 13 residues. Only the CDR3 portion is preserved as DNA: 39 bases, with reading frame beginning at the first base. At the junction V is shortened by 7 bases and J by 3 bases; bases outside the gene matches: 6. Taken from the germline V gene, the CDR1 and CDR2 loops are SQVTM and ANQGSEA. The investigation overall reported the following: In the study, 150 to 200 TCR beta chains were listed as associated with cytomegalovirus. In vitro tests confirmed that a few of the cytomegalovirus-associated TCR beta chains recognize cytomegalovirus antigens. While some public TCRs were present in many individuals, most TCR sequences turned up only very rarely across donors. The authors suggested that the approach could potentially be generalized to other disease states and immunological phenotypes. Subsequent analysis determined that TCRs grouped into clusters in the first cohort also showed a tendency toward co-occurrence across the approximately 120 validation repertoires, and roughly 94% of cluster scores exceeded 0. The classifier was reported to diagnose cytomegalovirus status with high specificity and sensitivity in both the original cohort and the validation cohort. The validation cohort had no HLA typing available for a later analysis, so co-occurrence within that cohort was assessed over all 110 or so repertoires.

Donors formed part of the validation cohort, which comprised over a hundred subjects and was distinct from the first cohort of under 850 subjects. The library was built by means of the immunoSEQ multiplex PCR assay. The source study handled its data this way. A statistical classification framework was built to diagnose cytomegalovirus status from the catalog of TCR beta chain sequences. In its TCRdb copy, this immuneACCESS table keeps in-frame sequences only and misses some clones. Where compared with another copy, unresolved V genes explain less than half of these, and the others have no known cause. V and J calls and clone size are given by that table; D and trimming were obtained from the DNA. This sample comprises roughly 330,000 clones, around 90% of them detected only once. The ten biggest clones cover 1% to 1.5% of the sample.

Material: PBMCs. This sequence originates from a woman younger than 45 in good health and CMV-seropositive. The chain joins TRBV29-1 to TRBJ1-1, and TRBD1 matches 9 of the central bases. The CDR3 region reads CSALGQGHTEAFF. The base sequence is TGCAGCGCCCTGGGACAGGGTCACACTGAAGCTTTCTTT.